The 13 T cell receptor beta chains in this list originate from one sample, sequenced in a study of CD8 T cells in Susac syndrome. Random hexamers were used to reverse transcribe an amount of roughly 0.45 to 1 ug RNA. TCRdb fed the immunoSEQ multiplex PCR reads into MiXCR, producing one record per CDR3 protein. This sample carries about 200,000 distinct CDR3 sequences, roughly 94% of them seen once, and the ten largest clones take under 0.12%. The specimen was CD4+ T cells from PBMCs. Receptors originate from a human donor in good health.

The V and J genes are TRBV29-1 and TRBJ1-1; no firm D call. This CDR3 contains 13 residues. Germline CDR1 is SQVTM and CDR2 is ANQGSEA. The V gene lost 7 bases and the J gene lost 1 base, with 13 bases spanning the gap. The CDR3 loop reads CSAHSGRNTEAFF. CDR3 nucleotide sequence: TGCAGCGCCCATTCCGGGAGGAACACTGAAGCTTTCTTT.

The V and J genes are TRBV29-1 and TRBJ2-2, with 7 bases that match TRBD1. Germline V CDR1 and CDR2: SQVTM, ANQGSEA. This CDR3 spans 14 amino acids. The V gene end was trimmed by 6 bases and the J gene end by 0 bases; junction bases not matched to a gene: 4. CDR3 residues: CSVGTVTNTGELFF. CDR3 sequence (DNA): TGCAGCGTGGGGACAGTTACGAACACCGGGGAGCTGTTTTTT.

V gene TRBV2 combines with J gene TRBJ2-5, with TRBD1 as a possible D gene (6 bases). The length of the CDR3 is 14 residues. Per the germline V gene, CDR1 is SNHLY and CDR2 is FYNNEI. Trimming removed 5 bases at V and 2 bases at J, with 12 bases between. The CDR3 loop reads CASSSGVGQETQYF. CDR3 coding DNA: TGTGCCAGCAGTTCAGGGGTTGGTCAAGAGACCCAGTACTTC.

The chain is built from TRBV30 and TRBJ1-1; D gene unclear. Germline assignment: CDR1 GTSNPN and CDR2 SVGIG (reference sequence). The V end lost 2 bases, the J end lost 5 bases, and 12 bases lay between the germline ends. The CDR3 sequence is 13 residues long. The CDR3 sequence is CAWSRLERTEAFF. CDR3 in DNA: TGTGCCTGGAGTCGATTGGAGAGGACTGAAGCTTTCTTT.

The count of this clonotype is one. V usage is TRBV2 and J usage is TRBJ2-2; D tentatively reads TRBD1 or TRBD2 (5 bases each). The CDR3 has 16 amino acids. Germline CDR1 and CDR2: SNHLY and FYNNEI. The ends were cut back, 8 bases at V and 0 bases at J, with 16 bases in the middle. CDR3 protein: CASLVGTDTNTGELFF. CDR3 sequence (DNA): TGTGCCAGCCTTGTCGGGACGGACACGAACACCGGGGAGCTGTTTTTT. The full variable domain, completed using reference TRBV2 and TRBJ2-2, is EPEVTQTPSHQVTQMGQEVILRCVPISNHLYFYWYRQILGQKVEFLVSFYNNEISEKSEIFDDQFSVERPDGSNFTLKIRSTKLEDSAMYFCASLVGTDTNTGELFFGEGSRLTVL.

Worth noting for this clonotype: An end of the junction does not agree with germline; a read error may underlie this. The rearrangement joins TRBV7-9 to TRBJ1-2; 8 positions agree with TRBD1. Germline V gene data show CDR1 as SEHNR and CDR2 as FQNEAQ (reference sequence). CDR3 length: 12 residues. For the CDR3, the DNA is TGTGCCAGCAGCTTAGCGCCCGGACAGGGCGCCTTC. Translating gives CASSLAPGQGAF.

The rearrangement joins TRBV18 to TRBJ2-5, with 13 positions matching TRBD2. The CDR3 runs 18 residues. In germline, CDR1 is KGHSH, CDR2 LQKENI. Trimming removed 2 bases from V and 2 bases from J; junction bases left unmatched: 8. The CDR3 bases are TGTGCCAGCTCACCAAGAGCCGGACTAGCGGGGGCTCAAGAGACCCAGTACTTC. Amino acid sequence: CASSPRAGLAGAQETQYF.

The chain's CDR3 is CSAPTGDNQPQHF. The CDR3 region has the DNA TGCAGTGCCCCGACAGGGGATAATCAGCCCCAGCATTTT. The rearrangement joins TRBV20-1 to TRBJ1-5; 8 bases align to TRBD1. Trimming at V came to 6 bases and at J to 4 bases, leaving 5 bases not matched to a gene. There are 13 residues in the CDR3. The germline V gene has CDR1 DFQATT and CDR2 SNEGSKA (reference sequence).

The V and J genes are TRBV19 and TRBJ1-1, with D possibly being TRBD1 (6 bases). V dropped 2 bases and J dropped 5 bases, with 12 bases sitting between them. This CDR3 has 14 amino acids. CDR1 and CDR2 from the germline V gene are LNHDA and SQIVND (reference sequence). This CDR3 is CASSIHRTVTEAFF. In DNA, the CDR3 is TGTGCCAGTAGTATACATAGGACAGTTACTGAAGCTTTCTTT.

The table lists this clonotype with a count of one. The genes are TRBV29-1 and TRBJ2-3; a weak D match, TRBD2 (6 bases). CDR3 length equals 12 residues. With 4 bases removed from V and 4 bases from J, the gap between germline ends came to 9 bases. Germline V CDR1 and CDR2: SQVTM, ANQGSEA. In DNA form, the CDR3 reads TGCAGCGTTGGGGACTCGTCAGATACGCAGTATTTT. Translating gives CSVGDSSDTQYF.

V gene TRBV7-9 combines with J gene TRBJ1-1; D not resolved. The CDR3 contains 13 residues. Trimming took 0 bases from V and 1 from J, leaving 3 bases between them. Germline lookup yields CDR1 SEHNR and CDR2 FQNEAQ (reference sequence). As DNA, the CDR3 is TGTGCCAGCAGCTTAGCATGGAACACTGAAGCTTTCTTT. It yields the protein CASSLAWNTEAFF.

This chain links TRBV27 with TRBJ1-2; D is unclear. This CDR3 is 13 amino acids long. Trimming left V 6 bases short and J 6 bases short, with 14 bases between. CDR1 and CDR2 from the germline V gene are MNHEY and SMNVEV (reference sequence). The CDR3, as DNA: TGTGCCAGCAGGCCGGGGAGTGGGGATGGCTACACCTTC. The encoded protein is CASRPGSGDGYTF.

The chain uses TRBV3-1 and TRBJ2-5; D is uncertain. This CDR3 spans 14 amino acids. Trimming pared 3 bases from V and 2 bases from J, leaving 10 bases between. CDR1 and CDR2 (germline): LGHDT, YNNKEL (reference sequence). The CDR3 bases are TGTGCCAGCAGCCAGGTCCGCGAACAAGAGACCCAGTACTTC. This translates into CASSQVREQETQYF.